These 28 T cell receptor beta chains were sequenced from one sample in a study of metastatic and nonmetastatic thyroid tumors. Using MiXCR, TCRdb reanalyzed the PCR reads. This table holds more than 90,000 clones, 9.5% to 15% found once. Each patient came to thyroid surgery without any prior treatment (of any kind). Sequencing was carried out using blood. These receptors originate from a female donor with papillary thyroid cancer or a benign thyroid nodule (not recorded which). Some clones in this sample may be carry-over from other donors' samples.

This clone appeared many times. The CDR3 DNA sequence: TGTGCCAGCAGCCCGGACTACACAGATACGCAGTATTTT. This sequence encodes CASSPDYTDTQYF. The V and J genes are TRBV11-2 and TRBJ2-3; tentatively, D is TRBD2 (6 bases). V lost 5 bases and J 2 bases, leaving 8 bases between the germline ends. Germline CDR1 SGHAT, CDR2 FQNNGV. CDR3 length equals 13 residues.

This clone was detected a few times. V usage is TRBV12-3 or TRBV12-4 and J usage is TRBJ2-3, with D maybe TRBD1 (6 bases). Trimming cost V 3 bases and J 6 bases, with 22 bases left between them. CDR3 size: 17 residues. This CDR3 is CASSFSGVTTVMDTQYF. DNA for the CDR3: TGTGCCAGCAGTTTTTCAGGGGTCACCACCGTGATGGATACGCAGTATTTT.

There are many counts of this clone. This chain connects TRBV6-1 to TRBJ2-1; possible D gene TRBD2, 7 bases. The CDR3 is 14 residues long. V was trimmed by 7 bases and J by 7 bases, leaving 17 bases between them. CDR1 is MNHNS and CDR2 is SASEGT in the germline V gene. Here the CDR3 reads CASMGGAGVNEQFF. The CDR3 DNA follows: TGTGCCAGCATGGGGGGGGCGGGGGTGAATGAGCAGTTCTTC.

The sample holds a few counts of this clone. This chain links TRBV19 with TRBJ1-6; 7 nucleotides align to TRBD1. Germline V gene lookup returns CDR1 LNHDA and CDR2 SQIVND (reference sequence). The CDR3 is 14 amino acids. CDR3 in amino acids: CANPGTVAISPLHF. CDR3 DNA: TGTGCTAATCCGGGGACAGTCGCGATTTCACCCCTCCACTTT.

V gene TRBV7-9 combines with J gene TRBJ2-1; D gene ambiguous. With 5 bases removed from V and 10 bases from J, the gap between germline ends came to 15 bases. This CDR3 contains 13 residues. Germline V lookup: CDR1 SEHNR, CDR2 FQNEAQ (reference sequence). The CDR3: CASSRTLTGEQFF. CDR3 DNA sequence: TGTGCCAGCAGCAGGACCCTAACCGGGGAGCAGTTCTTC.

This clone was counted a single time. A read error may be the cause here, since a much bigger clone is one base away. This rearrangement joins TRBV19 to TRBJ2-5, with a possible D match to TRBD1 (6 bases). This CDR3 is built from 15 residues. Germline values: CDR1 LNHDA, CDR2 SQIVND (reference sequence). Trimming stripped 2 bases from V and 0 bases from J, with 10 bases between. The CDR3 DNA reads as TGTGCCAGTAGTATAACCCAGGGGTACCAAGAGACCCAGTACTTC. Amino acids: CASSITQGYQETQYF.

There are many counts of this clone. The chain recombines TRBV9 with TRBJ2-3; perhaps TRBD2 as D (5 bases). The V end lost 3 bases, the J end lost 5 bases, and 10 bases lay between the germline ends. The CDR3 covers 13 residues. The germline CDR1 and CDR2 sequences are SGDLS and YYNGEE. The CDR3 loop is CASSAYGIDTQYF. For the CDR3, the DNA is TGTGCCAGCAGCGCCTACGGGATAGATACGCAGTATTTT.

This clone was seen ten or more times. The chain is built from TRBV19 and TRBJ2-5; D is perhaps TRBD1 (6 bases). V was trimmed by 3 bases and J by 5 bases, leaving 7 bases between them. Germline V gene lookup returns CDR1 LNHDA and CDR2 SQIVND (reference sequence). This CDR3 contains 12 residues. Here the CDR3 DNA reads TGTGCCAGTAGTATTACAGGGGAGACCCAGTACTTC. Encoded protein: CASSITGETQYF.

This clone has more than one count but fewer than ten. The chain couples TRBV7-2 to TRBJ2-7, with unresolved D. The germline V gene has CDR1 SGHTA and CDR2 FQGNSA. This CDR3 region has 13 residues. The ends were cut back, 4 bases at V and 7 bases at J, with 14 bases in the middle. In DNA form, the CDR3 reads TGTGCCAGCAGCTCCCTACCTGAAAGTGAGCAGTACTTC. Protein sequence: CASSSLPESEQYF.

This clone has a count of ten or more. The DNA of the CDR3 is TGTGCCAGCAGCTTAGGACGCGAGGATACGCAGTATTTT. It encodes CASSLGREDTQYF. The genes are TRBV7-2 and TRBJ2-3; D is unclear. Between the trimmed V and J ends, which lost 1 base and 6 bases, there was a span of 8 bases. CDR1 and CDR2 from the germline V gene are SGHTA and FQGNSA. This CDR3 spans 13 amino acids.

Comments on this clone: A read error may explain this, as a much larger clone is one base away. This chain connects TRBV6-2 or TRBV6-3 to TRBJ2-1, with 15 bases fitting TRBD2. Germline V CDR1 and CDR2: MNHEY, SVGEGT. The CDR3 runs 16 residues. The J segment lost 8 bases and the V segment lost 6 bases, leaving 8 bases of the junction unmatched. CDR3: CASSPRTSGRAHEQFF. CDR3 nucleotide sequence: TGTGCCAGCAGCCCCAGGACTAGCGGGAGGGCTCATGAGCAGTTCTTC.

This clone was counted many times. The chain links TRBV6-1 to TRBJ1-6; D is unclear. Germline V gene sequence: CDR1 MNHNS, CDR2 SASEGT. V shed 4 bases and J shed 5 bases, with 9 bases lying between them. The CDR3 length is 14 residues. The CDR3 is CASSVGPNNSPLHF. CDR3 DNA sequence: TGTGCCAGCAGTGTCGGGCCTAATAATTCACCCCTCCACTTT.

This clone was detected ten times or more. The chain recombines TRBV5-1 with TRBJ2-7; D perhaps matches TRBD2 (5 bases). The CDR3 has 14 amino acids. Trimming removed 4 bases at V and 2 bases at J, with 13 bases between. Germline CDR1 and CDR2: SGHRS and YFSETQ. CDR3 in amino acids: CASSRGLVPYEQYF. The CDR3 region has the DNA TGCGCCAGCAGCCGAGGACTGGTTCCCTACGAGCAGTACTTC.

This clone was counted at least ten times. The chain links TRBV9 to TRBJ2-1; D unresolved. Germline V gives CDR1 SGDLS, CDR2 YYNGEE. The V end was cut by 0 bases, the J end by 0 bases, with 7 bases between. This CDR3 is built from 15 residues. CDR3 DNA: TGTGCCAGCAGCGTAGAACTAAACTCCTACAATGAGCAGTTCTTC. Amino acid sequence: CASSVELNSYNEQFF.

This clone was detected ten times or more. This chain links TRBV6-1 with TRBJ1-1, with 7 bases aligning to TRBD1. The CDR3 runs 14 residues. Germline V gene lookup returns CDR1 MNHNS and CDR2 SASEGT. With V trimmed by 6 bases and J by 1 base, 5 bases remained unmatched. The CDR3 DNA reads TGTGCCAGCAGGCCACAGGGGTCGAACACTGAAGCTTTCTTT. Translated, it gives CASRPQGSNTEAFF.

This clone was seen at least ten times. An end of the junction differs from the germline gene, which may be a read error. This CDR3 is also generated by other DNA sequences in the sample. The chain is built from TRBV7-2 and TRBJ2-7; 7 bases are a match to TRBD1. There are 15 residues in the CDR3. Germline CDR1 reads SGHTA; CDR2 reads FQGNSA. The CDR3, as DNA: TGTGCCAGCAGCTTTAGGGCAGGGGGTTCCTACGAGCAGTACTTT. Protein: CASSFRAGGSYEQYF.

At least ten counts were recorded for this clone. The gene calls are TRBV29-1 and TRBJ2-1; TRBD2 matches at 8 bases. CDR3 size: 14 residues. V trimming: 1 base; J trimming: 7 bases; junction bases outside the gene matches: 6. Germline V lookup: CDR1 SQVTM, CDR2 ANQGSEA. In DNA form, the CDR3 reads TGCAGCGTTGAAGGTAGCGGGATTGTTAATGAGCAGTTCTTC. Residues: CSVEGSGIVNEQFF.

This clone was observed at least ten times. The rearrangement joins TRBV9 to TRBJ1-1; a weak D match, TRBD1 (6 bases). Trimming pared 0 bases from V and 5 bases from J, leaving 14 bases between. CDR1 is SGDLS, CDR2 YYNGEE, per germline. CDR3 length: 15 residues. The CDR3: CASSVEGVGRTEAFF. As DNA, the CDR3 is TGTGCCAGCAGCGTAGAGGGGGTGGGGAGGACTGAAGCTTTCTTT.

This clone was observed many times. This rearrangement joins TRBV6-1 to TRBJ2-7; tentative D call: TRBD2 (6 bases). The CDR3 sequence is 12 residues long. Trimming stripped 4 bases from V and 3 bases from J, with 7 bases between. CDR1 is MNHNS, CDR2 SASEGT, per germline. The CDR3 sequence: CASSGLDYEQYF. CDR3 bases: TGTGCCAGCAGTGGACTAGACTACGAGCAGTACTTC.

This clone was found many times. The chain joins TRBV28 to TRBJ2-7; 10 bases match TRBD2. The CDR3 runs to 15 residues. V dropped 6 bases and J dropped 1; count of bases not matched to a gene: 6. Looked up from germline, CDR1 is MDHEN and CDR2 is SYDVKM. The CDR3 loop reads CASRPTSGLSYEQYF. DNA for the CDR3: TGTGCCAGCAGACCGACTAGCGGGCTATCCTACGAGCAGTACTTC.

Remarks on this clone: Different DNA sequences within this sample yield the same CDR3. V gene TRBV28 combines with J gene TRBJ1-2; D is ambiguous. CDR3 size: 18 residues. Trimming removed 3 bases at V and 0 bases at J, with 20 bases between. Germline V gene data show CDR1 as MDHEN and CDR2 as SYDVKM. CDR3: CASSLESVVELPNYGYTF. The CDR3 bases are TGTGCCAGCAGTTTGGAGTCCGTGGTCGAGTTACCTAACTATGGCTACACCTTC.

As for this clone: One base away lies a much larger clone, so this may be a sequencing read error. The chain links TRBV28 to TRBJ2-3, with D tentatively TRBD1 or TRBD2 (5 bases each). The CDR3 is 15 residues long. Germline CDR1 is MDHEN and CDR2 is SYDVKM. CDR3 protein: CASSFRDGDTDMQYF. Here the CDR3 DNA reads TGTGCCAGCAGTTTCCGGGACGGAGACACAGATATGCAGTATTTT.

This clone was observed at least ten times. The germline gene is not matched at one end of the junction; a read error may be the cause. The rearrangement links TRBV4-1 to TRBJ2-7, with D perhaps TRBD2 (6 bases). In germline, CDR1 is MGHRA, CDR2 YSYEKL. This CDR3 comprises 17 residues. In DNA, the CDR3 is TGCGCCAGCAGCAAAGAGGGGTTCCGGGACTCATCTCGCGAGCAGTACTTC. This codes for CASSKEGFRDSSREQYF.

This clone was recorded many times. V gene TRBV12-3 or TRBV12-4 combines with J gene TRBJ2-2; a possible D gene is TRBD2 (7 bases). V lost 11 bases and J 6 bases, leaving 22 bases between the germline ends. CDR3 length: 15 amino acids. The CDR3 protein is CASKRDNSRPGELFF. The CDR3 region has the DNA TGTGCCTCCAAGCGGGACAATAGTCGTCCCGGGGAGCTGTTTTTT.

Many counts were recorded for this clone. The J gene is TRBJ2-3, the V gene TRBV24-1; 8 nucleotides agree with TRBD1. The length of the CDR3 is 16 residues. The V gene end was trimmed by 3 bases and the J gene end by 0 bases; junction bases not matched to a gene: 4. Germline CDR1 reads KGHDR; CDR2 reads SFDVKD. The CDR3 loop reads CATSDRQGPSTDTQYF. In DNA form, the CDR3 reads TGTGCCACCAGTGATCGACAGGGGCCGAGCACAGATACGCAGTATTTT.

This clone has ten or more counts. Being one base from a much bigger clone, this may be a read error. This rearrangement joins TRBV19 to TRBJ1-2; D perhaps matches TRBD1 (5 bases). V lost 3 bases and J 5 bases, leaving 7 bases between the germline ends. This CDR3 is 12 amino acids long. Germline V CDR1 and CDR2: LNHDA, SQIVND (reference sequence). The CDR3 reads CASSMGEYGYTF. The CDR3 coding sequence is TGTGCCAGTAGTATGGGGGAGTATGGCTACACCTTC.

A few counts support this clone. It may be a read error: a sequence one base away is much more abundant. This chain uses TRBV9 with TRBJ2-1; weak D call: TRBD1 (7 bases). V dropped 1 base and J dropped 10 bases, with 12 bases sitting between them. The length of the CDR3 is 13 residues. The germline V gene has CDR1 SGDLS and CDR2 YYNGEE. This CDR3 reads CASSVSQGGEQFF. The CDR3 DNA reads as TGTGCCAGCAGCGTATCTCAGGGGGGAGAGCAGTTCTTC.

This clone was picked up many times. The V and J genes are TRBV28 and TRBJ1-5; the D gene is possibly TRBD1 (5 bases). The germline V gene has CDR1 MDHEN and CDR2 SYDVKM. This CDR3 contains 15 residues. V lost 4 bases and J lost 3, with 13 bases in between. The CDR3 DNA reads as TGTGCCAGCAGTTCACCGGGACGGGACAATCAGCCCCAGCATTTT. Amino acids: CASSSPGRDNQPQHF. The whole variable domain, filled in from reference TRBV28 and TRBJ1-5, reads DVKVTQSSRYLVKRTGEKVFLECVQDMDHENMFWYRQDPGLGLRLIYFSYDVKMKEKGDIPEGYSVSREKKERFSLILESASTNQTSMYLCASSSPGRDNQPQHFGDGTRLSIL.